The TCR beta chain described here comes from a study of fetal regulatory T cell absence and autoimmunity (dated by TCRdb to the late 2010s). Concerning the study at large: Exocrine pancreas autoimmunity was observed in the IPEX patients in the absence of clinical diabetes.

Genomic DNA from frozen pancreas tissue was processed for repertoire sequencing. The DNeasy Blood and Tissue Kit was used to extract about 2-3 ug of genomic DNA from either umbilical cord blood or frozen pancreas. Amplification and barcoding of TCRbeta CDR3 regions were carried out by two-step multiplex PCR on the immunoSEQ human TCRbeta survey platform. Sequencing of the libraries was done on Illumina instruments, and IgH was sequenced in parallel from the same samples. The study's processing was this. To remove PCR and sequencing errors, raw reads were filtered against IMGT V, D, J definitions and grouped with a nearest-neighbor algorithm. Clones were defined by identical nucleotide sequence; differential abundance between tissues used per-clone Fisher exact tests with pFDR threshold p<0.01. Clones with frequencies too low for statistical inference were excluded by a minimum inclusion filter of 10 in either sample. Pairwise clonal comparisons used the immunoSEQ Analyzer, and gene family usage was assessed with IMGT tools. This immuneACCESS table, as held by TCRdb, lists in-frame sequences with V and J called but not all clones. Of the missing ones, under half trace to an unresolved V gene in checked studies; the others have no known cause. The D gene and trimming were derived from the DNA, and the V and J assignments and clone size from that table. In all, the sample holds around 100,000 clones, and about two thirds of those were seen once. The ten most abundant clones make up 1.5% to 2.5% of the sample.

On the study overall, not on this receptor specifically: Cord blood and pancreas had broadly similar TRB gene family usage, resembling published neonatal and adult repertoires. The oligoclonal enrichment was interpreted as supporting antigen-driven autoimmunity in the pancreas before birth in IPEX syndrome. The TCR compartment showed significant oligoclonal enrichment in pancreas versus cord blood, with some top clones over 85-fold enriched.

This clone has more than one count but fewer than ten. Its antigen is still unknown. Per-nucleotide qualities are absent, and no much larger clonotype sits a single base away. Sequencing used pancreas tissue. This TCR was sampled from a male donor with IPEX syndrome.

The CDR3 region: CASRQGRNTEAFF. The nucleotide sequence is given as TGTGCCAGCAGACAGGGGCGGAACACTGAAGCTTTCTTT. The rearrangement combines TRBV27 with TRBJ1-1, with TRBD1 matching 7 junction bases. The CDR3 covers 13 residues, taking in both the cysteine and the phenylalanine. Just CDR3 DNA is preserved here, 39 bases in frame from base 1. CDR1 and CDR2 (MNHEY, SMNVEV) derive from the germline V gene (reference sequence). V trim: 6 bases; J trim: 1 base; unmatched bases: 2.